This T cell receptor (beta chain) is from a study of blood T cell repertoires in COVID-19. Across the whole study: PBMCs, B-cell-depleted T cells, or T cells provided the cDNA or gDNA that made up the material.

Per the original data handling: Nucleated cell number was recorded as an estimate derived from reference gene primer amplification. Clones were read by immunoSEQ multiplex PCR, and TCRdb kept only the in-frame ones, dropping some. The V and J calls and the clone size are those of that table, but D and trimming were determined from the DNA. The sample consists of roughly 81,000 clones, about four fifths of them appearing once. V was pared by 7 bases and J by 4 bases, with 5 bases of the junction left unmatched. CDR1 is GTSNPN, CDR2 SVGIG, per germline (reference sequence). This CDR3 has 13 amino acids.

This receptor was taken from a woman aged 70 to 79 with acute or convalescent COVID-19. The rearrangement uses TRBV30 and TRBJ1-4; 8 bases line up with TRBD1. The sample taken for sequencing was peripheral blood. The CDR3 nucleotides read TGTGCCTCTCCGGGACAGGATAATGAAAAACTGTTTTTT. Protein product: CASPGQDNEKLFF.